This T cell receptor beta chain was retrieved from a study of T cells after yellow fever vaccination. Study as a whole: Each low-cell-number fraction was prepared by means of SMART-Seq v4 Ultra Low Input.

The CDR3 is 14 residues long. Deletions cut 5 bases from V and 9 bases from J, with 17 bases between. The germline V gene encodes CDR1 PRHDT and CDR2 FYEKMQ (reference sequence). Study-wide results and caveats: Overlap between CD4 and CD8 compartments was detected for a small share of clonotypes. After the booster, over 95% of CD4 and 75% to 90% of CD8 primary-response clones were re-detected.

This clonotype was detected a few times. A process of 5'RACE template switching, which added a universal primer site and UMIs, was used to make TCR cDNA. TCRdb independently ran MiXCR on the 5' RACE reads; one entry per CDR3 protein. The table shows more than 75,000 distinct CDR3 sequences, with 8% to 10% occurring only once. This sequence was found in a man aged 18 to 35 who received the YFV17D yellow fever vaccine. The material was CD8+ T cells not binding an NS4B(214-222) dextramer, sorted from PBMCs, obtained roughly 15 days after the first yellow fever vaccination. The chain employs TRBV13 and TRBJ2-1; unclear D gene. CDR3 region: CASSRTYAYREQFF. The CDR3 DNA sequence: TGTGCCAGCAGCCGAACGTATGCATATCGTGAGCAGTTCTTC.